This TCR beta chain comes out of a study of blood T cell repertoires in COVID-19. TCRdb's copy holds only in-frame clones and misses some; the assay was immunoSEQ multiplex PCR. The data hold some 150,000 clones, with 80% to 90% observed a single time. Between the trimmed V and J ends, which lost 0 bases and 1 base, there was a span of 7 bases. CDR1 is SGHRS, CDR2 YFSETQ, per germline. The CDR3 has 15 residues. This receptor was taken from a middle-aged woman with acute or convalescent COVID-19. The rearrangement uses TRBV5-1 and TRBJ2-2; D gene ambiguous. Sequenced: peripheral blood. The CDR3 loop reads CASSLAGKNTGELFF. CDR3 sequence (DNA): TGCGCCAGCAGCTTGGCCGGTAAGAACACCGGGGAGCTGTTTTTT.